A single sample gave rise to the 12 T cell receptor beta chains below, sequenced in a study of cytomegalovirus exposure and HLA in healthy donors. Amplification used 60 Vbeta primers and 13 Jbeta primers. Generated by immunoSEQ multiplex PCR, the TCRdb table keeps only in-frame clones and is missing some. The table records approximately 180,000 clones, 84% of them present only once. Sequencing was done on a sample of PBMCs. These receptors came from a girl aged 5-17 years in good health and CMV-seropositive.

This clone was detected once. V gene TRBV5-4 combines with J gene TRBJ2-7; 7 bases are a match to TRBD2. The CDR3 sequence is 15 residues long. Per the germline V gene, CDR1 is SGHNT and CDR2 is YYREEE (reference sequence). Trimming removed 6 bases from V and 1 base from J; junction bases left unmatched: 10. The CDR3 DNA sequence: TGTGCCAGCACGTACGTGAGCGGGGAATCCTACGAGCAGTACTTC. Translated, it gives CASTYVSGESYEQYF.

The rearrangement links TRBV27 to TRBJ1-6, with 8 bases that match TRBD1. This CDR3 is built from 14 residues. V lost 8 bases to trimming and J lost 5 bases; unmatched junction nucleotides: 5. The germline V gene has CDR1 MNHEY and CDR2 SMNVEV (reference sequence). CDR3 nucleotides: TGTGCCAGCCGACGGGGACAGGATAATTCACCCCTCCACTTT. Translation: CASRRGQDNSPLHF.

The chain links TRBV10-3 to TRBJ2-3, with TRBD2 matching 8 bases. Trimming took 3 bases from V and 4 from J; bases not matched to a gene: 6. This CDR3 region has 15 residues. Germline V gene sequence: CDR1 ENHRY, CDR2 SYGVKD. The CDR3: CAISDTGGRADTQYF. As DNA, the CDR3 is TGTGCCATCAGTGATACGGGGGGGCGCGCAGATACGCAGTATTTT.

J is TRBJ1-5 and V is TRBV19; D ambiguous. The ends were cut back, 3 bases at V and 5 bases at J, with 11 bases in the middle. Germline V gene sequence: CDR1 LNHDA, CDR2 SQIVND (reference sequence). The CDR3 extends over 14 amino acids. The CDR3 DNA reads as TGTGCCAGTAGTATGGAGGGTCGAGATCAGCCCCAGCATTTT. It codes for CASSMEGRDQPQHF.

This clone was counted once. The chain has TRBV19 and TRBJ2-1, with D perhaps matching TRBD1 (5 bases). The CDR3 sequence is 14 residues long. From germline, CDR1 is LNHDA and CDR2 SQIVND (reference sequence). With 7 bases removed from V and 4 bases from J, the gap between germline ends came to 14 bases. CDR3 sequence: CASKTDTSYNEQFF. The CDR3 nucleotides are TGTGCCAGTAAGACGGACACTTCATACAATGAGCAGTTCTTC.

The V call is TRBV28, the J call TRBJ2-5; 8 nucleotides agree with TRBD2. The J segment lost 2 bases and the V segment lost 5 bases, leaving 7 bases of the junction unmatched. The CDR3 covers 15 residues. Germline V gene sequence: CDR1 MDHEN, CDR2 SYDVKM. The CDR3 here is CASSPKRGRQETQYF. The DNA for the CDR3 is TGTGCCAGCAGTCCAAAGCGGGGGCGACAAGAGACCCAGTACTTC.

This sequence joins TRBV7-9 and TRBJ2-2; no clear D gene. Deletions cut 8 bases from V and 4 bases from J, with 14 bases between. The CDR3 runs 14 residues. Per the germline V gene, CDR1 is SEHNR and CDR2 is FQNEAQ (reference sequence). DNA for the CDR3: TGTGCCAGCCCTTTTTCACGACTCACCGGGGAGCTGTTTTTT. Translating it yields CASPFSRLTGELFF. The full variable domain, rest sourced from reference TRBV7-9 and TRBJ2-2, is DTGVSQNPRHKITKRGQNVTFRCDPISEHNRLYWYRQTLGQGPEFLTYFQNEAQLEKSRLLSDRFSAERPKGSFSTLEIQRTEQGDSAMYLCASPFSRLTGELFFGEGSRLTVL.

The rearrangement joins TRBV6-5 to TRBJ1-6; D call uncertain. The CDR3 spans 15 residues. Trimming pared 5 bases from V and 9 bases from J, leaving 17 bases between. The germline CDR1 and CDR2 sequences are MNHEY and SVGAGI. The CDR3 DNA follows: TGTGCCAGCAGTCTTTTATACGGAGGAATTTCACCCCTCCACTTT. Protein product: CASSLLYGGISPLHF.

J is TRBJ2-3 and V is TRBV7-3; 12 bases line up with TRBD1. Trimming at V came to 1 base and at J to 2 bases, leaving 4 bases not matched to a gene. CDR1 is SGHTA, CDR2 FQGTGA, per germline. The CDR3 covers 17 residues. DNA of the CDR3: TGTGCCAGCAGCTTAAGTGGGACAGGGGGCTCCACAGATACGCAGTATTTT. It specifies CASSLSGTGGSTDTQYF.

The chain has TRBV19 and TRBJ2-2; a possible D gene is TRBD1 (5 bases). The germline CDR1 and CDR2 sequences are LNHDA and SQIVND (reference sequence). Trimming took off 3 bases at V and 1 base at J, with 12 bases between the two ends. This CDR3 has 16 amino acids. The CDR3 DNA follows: TGTGCCAGTAGTATTGGCGCAGGGATGAACACCGGGGAGCTGTTTTTT. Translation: CASSIGAGMNTGELFF.

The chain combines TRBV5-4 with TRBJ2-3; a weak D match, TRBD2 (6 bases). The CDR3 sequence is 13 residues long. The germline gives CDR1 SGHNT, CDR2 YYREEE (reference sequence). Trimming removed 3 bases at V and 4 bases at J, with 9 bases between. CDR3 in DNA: TGTGCCAGCAGCTGGGAGGAGGCAGATACGCAGTATTTT. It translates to CASSWEEADTQYF.

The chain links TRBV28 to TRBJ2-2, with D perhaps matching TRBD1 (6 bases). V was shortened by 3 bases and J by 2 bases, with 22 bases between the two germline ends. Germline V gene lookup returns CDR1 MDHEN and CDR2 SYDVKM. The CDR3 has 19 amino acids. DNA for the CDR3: TGTGCCAGCAGTTTCCCGAAACTCAAGACGGGACATAACACCGGGGAGCTGTTTTTT. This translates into CASSFPKLKTGHNTGELFF.